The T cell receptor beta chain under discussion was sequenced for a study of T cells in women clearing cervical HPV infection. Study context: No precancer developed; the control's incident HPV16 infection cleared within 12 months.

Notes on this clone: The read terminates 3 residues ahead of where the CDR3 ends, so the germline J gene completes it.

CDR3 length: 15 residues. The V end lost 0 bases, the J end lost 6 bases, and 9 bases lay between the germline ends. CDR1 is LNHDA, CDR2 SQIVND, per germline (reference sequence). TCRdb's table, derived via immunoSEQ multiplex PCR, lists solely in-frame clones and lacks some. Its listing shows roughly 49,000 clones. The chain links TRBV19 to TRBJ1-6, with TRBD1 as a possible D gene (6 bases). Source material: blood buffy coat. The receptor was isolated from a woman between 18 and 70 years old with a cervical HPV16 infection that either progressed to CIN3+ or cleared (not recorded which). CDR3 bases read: TGTGCCAGTAGTATAGATGGGACAAGTAATTCACCC. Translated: CASSIDGTSNSP. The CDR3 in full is CASSIDGTSNSPLHF.